These T cell receptor beta chains were read from a single sample in a study of Ad26.COV2.S vaccination and SARS-CoV-2 variants. Profiling relied on immunoSEQ multiplex PCR, and the TCRdb table lists in-frame clones only, not all of them. The table includes around 450,000 clones, about 92% detected once. The sequencing here drew on peripheral blood, taken in a trial of Ad26.COV2.S vaccine versus placebo. The source is a person aged 18-60 years who received the Ad26.COV2.S COVID-19 vaccine or a placebo. Both conserved end residues are trimmed from each CDR3.

12 TRBV9 ASSVGVSNYGYT
12 TRBV7-2 ASSLFGGPETQY
13 TRBV5-4 ASSGTSGRAYEQY
12 TRBV5-8 ASSLEQGVGGYT
10 TRBV6-5 ATRRGRETQY
13 TRBV7-3 ASSLSRGSNSPLH
9 TRBV2 ASSEEGEQY
11 TRBV11-2 ASSLDRGSGYT
11 TRBV7-6 ASSFTGGAGYT
11 TRBV6-2/TRBV6-3 ASSDGTLEKLF
15 TRBV3-1/TRBV3-2 ASSRVGGTSGNNEQF
12 TRBV29-1 SLELWSGDTEAF
13 TRBV5-1 ASSLAGATNEKLF
15 TRBV9 ASSVAPGLGRRETQY
13 TRBV6-5 ASSRDRFASYEQY
13 TRBV27 ASSPRTGRDTEAF
10 TRBV6-5 ASRDRYYEQY
11 TRBV13 ASSLQTGYEQY
8 TRBV20-1 SASRGPQH
11 TRBV24-1 ATSPTGAGELF
14 TRBV19 ASSTDPRSSGNTIY
9 TRBV20-1 SASILYEQY
12 TRBV18 ASSPSRGRNEQY
18 TRBV4-2 ASSPASGTSGIPGYNEQF
13 TRBV10-3 AIRDYRGNQETQY
11 TRBV14 ASTRGGYNEQF
13 TRBV27 ASSPSGGVTGELF
12 TRBV19 ASSIRRVEDTQY
12 TRBV9 ASSAGTSGGEQF
11 TRBV6-5 ATQRVGPYEQY
10 TRBV5-4 ASRDFNNEQF
13 TRBV10-1 ASRGTGGPGGEAF
13 TRBV28 ASSLLGNSGNTIY
15 TRBV5-4 ASSPRGTSGYSYEQY
12 TRBV6-5 ASSLPDIPDEQF
15 TRBV15 ATSRDVAGGLTDTQY
13 TRBV18 ASSPGTASGGEQF
15 TRBV9 ASSPQFRDRVTYGYT
14 TRBV14 ASSQELSMGDGAQY
12 TRBV28 ASSPSHRGRVAF
14 TRBV11-2 ASTNLLGQGAYEQY
11 TRBV10-3 AINGGVEETQY
14 TRBV27 ASSPIGLAGADTQY
13 TRBV6-6 ASSPRQEPSYEQY
14 TRBV29-1 SVGNGRAWPSYEQY
14 TRBV9 ASSVGRGWEQETQY